Shown below are 31 T cell receptor beta chains from a single sample sequenced in a study of T cells in Graves' hyperthyroidism and ophthalmopathy. TCR beta CDR3 regions were amplified from RNA transcripts. With the HTBI primer set, the TCR CDR3 went through a first round of RT-PCR. TCRdb analysed the multiplex PCR reads with MiXCR anew, one entry per CDR3 protein. Among 300,000 to 500,000 distinct CDR3 sequences listed, around 15% were seen once. The material sequenced was blood. Source of these receptors: a man aged 45 to 65 with Graves' ophthalmopathy.

This chain connects TRBV7-2 to TRBJ2-4, with D possibly TRBD2 on 6 matching bases. CDR3 size: 19 residues. From germline, CDR1 is SGHTA and CDR2 FQGNSA. With 0 bases removed from V and 1 base from J, the gap between germline ends came to 19 bases. The CDR3 sequence is CASSLAPGTAGFAKNIQYF. As DNA, the CDR3 is TGTGCCAGCAGCTTAGCGCCAGGGACTGCGGGGTTCGCCAAAAACATTCAGTACTTC.

This clonotype was observed many times. The chain employs TRBV7-6 and TRBJ2-5; 14 nucleotides line up with TRBD2. V gave up 5 bases and J gave up 1 base; unmatched junction bases: 3. The CDR3 contains 16 residues. Looked up from germline, CDR1 is SGHVS and CDR2 is FNYEAQ. In DNA, the CDR3 is TGTGCCAGCAGCCAAGGACTAGCGGGAGGCCAAGAGACCCAGTACTTC. Translation gives CASSQGLAGGQETQYF.

In this sample, this clonotype turned up a few times. The genes are TRBV27 and TRBJ2-5, with D tentatively TRBD2 (6 bases). Trimming took 7 bases from V and 5 from J, leaving 17 bases between them. CDR3 size: 14 residues. The germline V gene encodes CDR1 MNHEY and CDR2 SMNVEV (reference sequence). The CDR3 DNA is TGTGCCAGCACTCGAGCGATCGGAGGGGAGACCCAGTACTTC. It translates to CASTRAIGGETQYF.

This clonotype was counted many times. The chain links TRBV20-1 to TRBJ2-7; D tentatively reads TRBD1 or TRBD2 (5 bases each). The germline V and J ends were trimmed by 6 bases and 4 bases, with 16 bases remaining between them. The V gene's germline CDR1 is DFQATT and CDR2 SNEGSKA (reference sequence). There are 13 residues in the CDR3. In DNA form, the CDR3 reads TGCAGTGCCGAACCCGGGACGCCTTACGAGCAGTACTTC. Protein product: CSAEPGTPYEQYF.

Note on this clonotype: A much larger clone is a single base away; this may be a read error. J is TRBJ2-1 and V is TRBV13, with TRBD1 identical over 7 bases. The end of the DNA fits TRBJ2-7 better, so the J call may be wrong. This CDR3 contains 17 residues. In germline, CDR1 is PRHDT, CDR2 FYEKMQ (reference sequence). CDR3 nucleotides: TGTGCCAGCAGCGGACTGACAGGGAAACTAATTAACAATGAGCAGTACTTC. Translating it yields CASSGLTGKLINNEQYF.

This clonotype was detected a few times. This chain connects TRBV5-1 to TRBJ2-7, with 12 bases matching TRBD2. The germline CDR1 and CDR2 sequences are SGHRS and YFSETQ. The CDR3 is made up of 18 amino acids. The trim removed 3 bases at V and 5 bases at J, leaving 15 bases unmatched. DNA for the CDR3: TGCGCCAGCAGCTCACGGACTAGCGGGATATCAGGGAGTCACGAGCAGTACTTC. Its translation is CASSSRTSGISGSHEQYF.

This clonotype was picked up many times. The V gene is TRBV12-3 or TRBV12-4, the J gene TRBJ2-7; 7 nucleotides line up with TRBD1. The CDR3 runs to 12 residues. V lost 8 bases to trimming and J lost 0 bases; unmatched junction nucleotides: 1. The DNA of the CDR3 is TGTGCCAGCCGGACAGGCTCCTACGAGCAGTACTTC. This gives the protein CASRTGSYEQYF.

This clonotype occurred many times. The genes are TRBV29-1 and TRBJ1-1, with 9 bases lining up with TRBD1. This CDR3 has 13 residues. V lost 4 bases, J lost 5 bases, and 5 bases stayed unmatched. Per the germline V gene, CDR1 is SQVTM and CDR2 is ANQGSEA. As DNA, the CDR3 is TGCAGCGTTGGGGGACAGGGTTGGACTGAAGCTTTCTTT. This codes for CSVGGQGWTEAFF.

This chain connects TRBV28 to TRBJ1-5, with D possibly TRBD1 on 6 matching bases. The length of the CDR3 is 14 residues. The V end was cut by 7 bases, the J end by 6 bases, with 16 bases between. The germline CDR1 and CDR2 sequences are MDHEN and SYDVKM. The CDR3 DNA reads TGTGCCAGCATACCTCCGGGGGGCGGTCAGCCCCAGCATTTT. This encodes CASIPPGGGQPQHF.

This clonotype was recorded a few times. This chain joins TRBV6-1 and TRBJ2-3, with TRBD2 as a possible D gene (5 bases). V was clipped by 6 bases and J by 0 bases, with 10 bases between them. Germline V gives CDR1 MNHNS, CDR2 SASEGT. The CDR3 runs 14 residues. The CDR3 loop reads CASSRLSSTDTQYF. For the CDR3, the DNA is TGTGCCAGCAGCCGACTAAGTAGCACAGATACGCAGTATTTT.

J is TRBJ2-7 and V is TRBV6-4; 8 bases are a match to TRBD1. Germline V gives CDR1 MRHNA, CDR2 SNTAGT. V shed 7 bases and J 2 bases; nucleotides not matched to a gene: 13. The CDR3 totals 16 residues. CDR3 DNA sequence: TGTGCCAGCACGCGGACTCGACAGGGGTTACCCTACGAGCAGTACTTC. It yields the protein CASTRTRQGLPYEQYF.

This clonotype was counted ten times or more. The V call is TRBV12-3 or TRBV12-4, the J call TRBJ2-5; TRBD1 matches at 8 bases. This CDR3 is 13 amino acids long. The trim removed 4 bases at V and 7 bases at J, leaving 5 bases unmatched. CDR3 region: CASSSTGVATQYF. CDR3 nucleotides: TGTGCCAGCAGTTCGACAGGGGTGGCGACCCAGTACTTC.

This clonotype was seen ten or more times. The rearrangement uses TRBV5-1 and TRBJ2-3; tentative D call: TRBD1 (6 bases). This CDR3 has 17 amino acids. Germline-derived CDR1 and CDR2 are SGHRS and YFSETQ. Trimming took 4 bases from V and 0 from J, leaving 18 bases between them. CDR3 in amino acids: CASSTAGAPSSTDTQYF. CDR3 nucleotides: TGCGCCAGCAGCACCGCAGGGGCCCCATCCAGCACAGATACGCAGTATTTT. The variable domain in full, completed from reference TRBV5-1 and TRBJ2-3, reads KAGVTQTPRYLIKTRGQQVTLSCSPISGHRSVSWYQQTPGQGLQFLFEYFSETQRNKGNFPGRFSGRQFSNSRSEMNVSTLELGDSALYLCASSTAGAPSSTDTQYFGPGTRLTVL.

This clonotype has ten or more counts. This sequence joins TRBV6-1 and TRBJ1-1; D call uncertain. Trimming shortened V by 7 bases and J by 0 bases, and 15 bases separated the two germline ends. Germline V gene sequence: CDR1 MNHNS, CDR2 SASEGT. The CDR3 is made up of 15 amino acids. The CDR3, as DNA: TGTGCCAGCACCCAAGGACGGATCATGAACACTGAAGCTTTCTTT. Translating gives CASTQGRIMNTEAFF.

This clonotype has just a few counts. The rearrangement joins TRBV24-1 to TRBJ2-2; 8 bases map to TRBD2. CDR3 length equals 16 residues. Germline assignment: CDR1 KGHDR and CDR2 SFDVKD. V lost 4 bases and J lost 5; bases outside the gene matches: 8. The CDR3 bases are TGTGCCACCAGTGACGTAAAGCGGGAGATTACCGGGGAGCTGTTTTTT. Translated: CATSDVKREITGELFF.

This clonotype has a count of ten or more. The rearrangement uses TRBV2 and TRBJ2-2; TRBD1 matches 12 bases. V shed 4 bases, J shed 7 bases, and the junction held 4 bases outside the gene matches. CDR1 and CDR2 (germline): SNHLY, FYNNEI. The CDR3 is 15 residues long. The CDR3 DNA follows: TGTGCCAGCAGTGTGGGACAGGGGGCTGGCGGGGAGCTGTTTTTT. Protein: CASSVGQGAGGELFF.

This clonotype was detected ten times or more. The chain has TRBV20-1 and TRBJ1-5, with 8 bases aligning to TRBD1. Per the germline V gene, CDR1 is DFQATT and CDR2 is SNEGSKA (reference sequence). CDR3 length equals 16 residues. The V gene end was trimmed by 4 bases and the J gene end by 1 base; junction bases not matched to a gene: 9. This chain's CDR3 is CSATDRASSSNQPQHF. The CDR3 nucleotides are TGCAGTGCTACGGACAGGGCTTCATCAAGCAATCAGCCCCAGCATTTT.

The sample holds a few counts of this clonotype. The chain combines TRBV28 with TRBJ2-1; D remains unclear. This CDR3 is built from 14 residues. CDR1 MDHEN and CDR2 SYDVKM come from the germline V gene. Trimming removed 4 bases at V and 0 bases at J, with 7 bases between. CDR3 loop: CASSSTSSYNEQFF. Written as DNA, the CDR3 is TGTGCCAGCAGTTCTACCAGCTCCTACAATGAGCAGTTCTTC.

This CDR3 reads CASSRRSSSGRAGPGELFF. In nucleotides, the CDR3 is TGTGCCAGCAGCCGTCGGTCGTCTAGCGGGAGGGCCGGACCCGGGGAGCTGTTTTTT. The chain couples TRBV7-9 to TRBJ2-2; 12 bases match TRBD2. The J segment lost 6 bases and the V segment lost 5 bases, leaving 16 bases of the junction unmatched. The CDR3 length is 19 residues. The germline gives CDR1 SEHNR, CDR2 FQNEAQ (reference sequence).

In its sample, this clonotype was seen many times. The chain links TRBV7-2 to TRBJ2-7; 7 bases are shared with TRBD1. The junction had 10 bases not matched to a gene; V was cut back by 5 bases and J by 3 bases. Germline V lookup: CDR1 SGHTA, CDR2 FQGNSA. The CDR3 consists of 15 residues. The CDR3 bases are TGTGCCAGCAGCGCTGAGGACAGGTACGACTACGAGCAGTACTTC. This translates into CASSAEDRYDYEQYF.

This clonotype was recorded a few times. The rearrangement uses TRBV28 and TRBJ1-2; 7 nucleotides agree with TRBD1. Trimming took 2 bases from V and 7 from J; bases not matched to a gene: 13. Germline CDR1 MDHEN, CDR2 SYDVKM. The CDR3 has 16 residues. This chain's CDR3 is CASSLSSGQSVIGYTF. The CDR3 DNA follows: TGTGCCAGCAGTTTAAGTTCGGGACAGAGTGTTATTGGCTACACCTTC.

This clonotype was found a few times. The chain employs TRBV9 and TRBJ2-1, with 7 bases fitting TRBD2. The CDR3 has 16 residues. Germline CDR1 SGDLS, CDR2 YYNGEE. J gave up 7 bases and V 4 bases, and 14 bases lay outside the gene matches. The DNA for the CDR3 is TGTGCCAGCAGCTTTCGTGCGGGAGCGGCGGGTAATGAGCAGTTCTTC. Translating it yields CASSFRAGAAGNEQFF.

This clonotype came up a few times. The V gene is TRBV5-8, the J gene TRBJ2-1, with D possibly matching TRBD2 (5 bases). This CDR3 region has 24 residues. V was shortened by 0 bases and J by 2 bases, with 36 bases between the two germline ends. CDR1 and CDR2 from the germline V gene are SGHTS and YDEGEE. CDR3 DNA sequence: TGTGCCAGCAGCTTGGGGATCCCGGAGGTTTGGGAAGAGGAGAGTTGGATCCCCTACAATGAGCAGTTCTTC. Translated, it gives CASSLGIPEVWEEESWIPYNEQFF.

The table lists this clonotype with a few counts. This rearrangement joins TRBV29-1 to TRBJ2-7; 9 nucleotides align to TRBD2. Trimming removed 7 bases from V and 0 bases from J; junction bases left unmatched: 7. There are 14 residues in the CDR3. Germline CDR1 is SQVTM and CDR2 is ANQGSEA. CDR3 nucleotides: TGCAGCGCGACTAGTAGCGGGAGCTCCTACGAGCAGTACTTC. Amino acid sequence: CSATSSGSSYEQYF.

This clonotype was recorded a few times. The genes are TRBV6-1 and TRBJ1-2, with D possibly TRBD1 on 6 matching bases. Germline V gives CDR1 MNHNS, CDR2 SASEGT. V was cut by 10 bases and J by 4 bases, with 16 bases left in between. This CDR3 spans 13 amino acids. The CDR3 nucleotides are TGTGCCATAAGCCCGGGGGCCAGCTATGGCTACACCTTC. Translating gives CAISPGASYGYTF.

This clonotype was picked up many times. The V gene is TRBV12-3 or TRBV12-4, the J gene TRBJ2-1; D gene uncertain. Trimming shortened V by 4 bases and J by 8 bases, and 9 bases separated the two germline ends. CDR3 size: 12 residues. The CDR3 coding sequence is TGTGCCAGCAGTTCCCCTAGTGATGAGCAGTTCTTC. Translated, it gives CASSSPSDEQFF.

This clonotype was recorded at least ten times. The rearrangement joins TRBV10-3 to TRBJ2-1; TRBD2 agrees at 7 bases. The V gene's germline CDR1 is ENHRY and CDR2 SYGVKD. CDR3 length equals 16 residues. The ends lost 6 bases at V and 3 bases at J; junction bases unmatched: 11. In DNA form, the CDR3 reads TGTGCCATCAGGGGGGATGGCGGGAGTCTCTACAATGAGCAGTTCTTC. This encodes CAIRGDGGSLYNEQFF.

J is TRBJ1-5 and V is TRBV11-2, with D unclear. V shed 5 bases and J shed 7 bases, with 18 bases lying between them. The CDR3 contains 15 residues. The germline V gene has CDR1 SGHAT and CDR2 FQNNGV. The CDR3 DNA reads TGTGCCAGCAGCCAAGAGGAGGGAGGAAACCAGCCCCAGCATTTT. It yields the protein CASSQEEGGNQPQHF.

The chain recombines TRBV9 with TRBJ1-1, with D perhaps TRBD1 (5 bases). CDR1 is SGDLS and CDR2 is YYNGEE in the germline V gene. Trimming took off 3 bases at V and 1 base at J, with 13 bases between the two ends. The CDR3 extends over 15 amino acids. The CDR3 DNA reads as TGTGCCAGCAGCGAATCAGGGAATCCGAACACTGAAGCTTTCTTT. Its translation is CASSESGNPNTEAFF.

In this sample, this clonotype turned up a few times. The CDR3 spells CASSQGQASSNEQFF. The CDR3 DNA sequence: TGCGCCAGCAGCCAAGGCCAGGCTAGCAGTAATGAGCAGTTCTTC. The chain joins TRBV4-3 to TRBJ2-1; D possibly corresponds to TRBD2 (5 bases). The CDR3 totals 15 residues. With 1 base removed from V and 7 bases from J, the gap between germline ends came to 14 bases. CDR1 is LGHNA and CDR2 is YSLEER in the germline V gene.

In its sample, this clonotype was seen many times. The CDR3 loop is CASSSPHGGSVHNSPLHF. Written as DNA, the CDR3 is TGTGCCAGCAGCTCCCCCCATGGGGGCTCTGTCCATAATTCACCCCTCCACTTT. The gene calls are TRBV7-2 and TRBJ1-6, with D possibly being TRBD1 (6 bases). V was clipped by 4 bases and J by 5 bases, with 21 bases between them. CDR3 length: 18 residues. Germline-derived CDR1 and CDR2 are SGHTA and FQGNSA.